These T cell receptor beta chains were read from a single sample in a study of cytomegalovirus exposure and HLA in healthy donors. The data were produced by immunoSEQ multiplex PCR, yet TCRdb's version contains in-frame clones alone and is incomplete. The data hold 180,000 or so clones, with 78% observed a single time. The sample comprised PBMCs. The receptors were gathered from a female donor in good health and CMV-seronegative. Both conserved end residues are part of each CDR3. Fields, in order: clone size, V gene, J gene, CDR3 protein. Clone sizes are given selectively: once, few, many, or a class where the clone is expanded.

>NA|TRBV6-1|NA
CASSEGQTYEQYF
>once|TRBV2|TRBJ2-6
CASSERDRAFSGANVLTF
>NA|TRBV9|TRBJ1-1
CASSVAKDMNTEAFF
>few|TRBV29-1|TRBJ2-2
CSVVQGTTLQAGELFF
>NA|TRBV27|TRBJ2-7
CASSLLGDYEQYF
>once|TRBV19|TRBJ1-5
CASSISDRVRQPQHF
>NA|TRBV6-5|TRBJ2-7
CASSYGTAGSEQYF
>NA|TRBV27|TRBJ1-1
CASSLSTGGRGMRTEAFF
>NA|TRBV6-5|TRBJ1-2
CASRGGPNYGYTF
>NA|TRBV12-5|TRBJ1-4
CASGLVLGQGANEKLFF
>few|TRBV7-2|TRBJ2-4
CASSSGTLLDIQYF
>NA|TRBV6-5|TRBJ2-1
CASSSRLEGVDEQFF
>once|TRBV9|TRBJ2-5
CASSVGAGTGQWGLQGTQYF
>NA|TRBV6-1|TRBJ2-1
CASSEYGQGEANEQFF
>NA|TRBV2|TRBJ1-1
CASSGTAGFEAFF
>NA|TRBV6-5|TRBJ1-1
CASSSYEDTEAFF
>NA|TRBV7-3|TRBJ2-1
CASTLTGTSSYNEQFF
>NA|TRBV27|TRBJ2-3
CASSLSGTDTQYF
>NA|TRBV27|TRBJ1-5
CASRMSGDDQPQHF
>NA|TRBV9|TRBJ1-5
CASSVGGVSNQPQHF
>few|TRBV2|TRBJ1-1
CASTAEQGEAFF
>NA|TRBV13|TRBJ2-3
CASSFRGLSDTQYF
>few|TRBV28|TRBJ1-6
CASSPAGGENSPLHF
>few|TRBV13|TRBJ1-1
CASRYLGGNTEAFF
>NA|TRBV18|TRBJ1-1
CASSPDRKNTEAFF
>NA|TRBV7-8|TRBJ1-1
CASSLQGYTEAFF